What follows are 9 T cell receptor beta chains derived from one specimen sequenced in a study of blood T cell repertoires in COVID-19. Assay: immunoSEQ multiplex PCR; the TCRdb copy retains only in-frame clones and omits some. The table shows about 190,000 clones, with roughly 88% occurring only once. Sequencing input: peripheral blood. All receptors derive from a woman aged 40 to 49 who had recovered from COVID-19.

In this sample, this clone turned up once. The chain is built from TRBV19 and TRBJ1-5, with 9 bases identical to TRBD1. This CDR3 has 15 residues. V lost 5 bases to trimming and J lost 2 bases; unmatched junction nucleotides: 4. Germline V gene lookup returns CDR1 LNHDA and CDR2 SQIVND (reference sequence). In DNA form, the CDR3 reads TGTGCCAGTAGTCTACAGGGGGCGGGCAATCAGCCCCAGCATTTT. This codes for CASSLQGAGNQPQHF.

This clone occurred once. Here the CDR3 reads CASSIQGIRDTQYF. The CDR3 bases are TGTGCCAGCAGCATACAGGGTATCAGGGATACGCAGTATTTT. The J gene is TRBJ2-3, the V gene TRBV13; a weak D match, TRBD1 (6 bases). This CDR3 is built from 14 residues. The V end was cut by 5 bases, the J end by 6 bases, with 15 bases between. From germline, CDR1 is PRHDT and CDR2 FYEKMQ (reference sequence).

Here the CDR3 reads CASSIWTDYEQYF. CDR3 bases: TGTGCCAGTAGTATTTGGACTGATTACGAGCAGTACTTC. The chain links TRBV19 to TRBJ2-7; D is possibly TRBD2 (5 bases). The CDR3 has 13 residues. Germline-derived CDR1 and CDR2 are LNHDA and SQIVND (reference sequence). Trimming removed 3 bases at V and 4 bases at J, with 10 bases between. The full variable domain, with the rest looked up from reference TRBV19 and TRBJ2-7, is DGGITQSPKYLFRKEGQNVTLSCEQNLNHDAMYWYRQDPGQGLRLIYYSQIVNDFQKGDIAEGYSVSREKKESFPLTVTSAQKNPTAFYLCASSIWTDYEQYFGPGTRLTVT.

This clone was seen more than once but under ten times. V gene TRBV6-2 or TRBV6-3 combines with J gene TRBJ1-5; TRBD1 agrees at 11 bases. This CDR3 region has 15 residues. Germline loops: CDR1 MNHEY, CDR2 SVGEGT. Trimming at V came to 4 bases and at J to 3 bases, leaving 2 bases not matched to a gene. The CDR3 reads CASSWDRGSNQPQHF. CDR3 coding DNA: TGTGCCAGCAGTTGGGACAGGGGGTCCAATCAGCCCCAGCATTTT.

The chain is built from TRBV7-3 and TRBJ1-2; D uncertain. Germline-derived CDR1 and CDR2 are SGHTA and FQGTGA. This CDR3 has 13 residues. Trimming left V 1 base short and J 8 bases short, with 11 bases between. For the CDR3, the DNA is TGTGCCAGCAGCTTAAATTCTCACGGGGGCTACACCTTC. Translating gives CASSLNSHGGYTF.

This sequence joins TRBV30 and TRBJ1-1, with a weak D call TRBD1 (6 bases). Germline lookup yields CDR1 GTSNPN and CDR2 SVGIG (reference sequence). The V gene lost 5 bases and the J gene lost 6 bases, with 16 bases spanning the gap. The CDR3 has 13 amino acids. Here the CDR3 DNA reads TGTGCCTGGGTAACAGGGAATGTCGCTGAAGCTTTCTTT. Residues: CAWVTGNVAEAFF. Based on the CDR3 plus reference TRBV30 and TRBJ1-1, the full variable domain is SQTIHQWPATLVQPVGSPLSLECTVEGTSNPNLYWYRQAAGRGLQLLFYSVGIGQISSEVPQNLSASRPQDRQFILSSKKLLLSDSGFYLCAWVTGNVAEAFFGQGTRLTVV.

The rearrangement links TRBV6-6 to TRBJ1-2, with a weak D call TRBD1 (5 bases). In germline, CDR1 is MNHNY, CDR2 SVGAGI (reference sequence). Trimming pared 8 bases from V and 8 bases from J, leaving 21 bases between. This CDR3 has 14 residues. In DNA form, the CDR3 reads TGTGCCAGCGCTTCAGGGCCTACCGGAACCGGCTACACCTTC. Translating it yields CASASGPTGTGYTF.

The chain is built from TRBV18 and TRBJ2-5, with 8 nucleotides matching TRBD2. CDR3 length equals 14 residues. The J segment lost 2 bases and the V segment lost 2 bases, leaving 1 base of the junction unmatched. Germline CDR1 KGHSH, CDR2 LQKENI. The CDR3 coding sequence is TGTGCCAGCTCACCAGCTAGCGGGCAAGAGACCCAGTACTTC. This encodes CASSPASGQETQYF.

J is TRBJ1-2 and V is TRBV14; no clear D gene. Trimming removed 0 bases at V and 0 bases at J, with 5 bases between. The CDR3 is made up of 14 amino acids. Germline V gene data show CDR1 as SGHDN and CDR2 as FVKESK. The CDR3 is CASSQEGTNYGYTF. CDR3 bases: TGTGCCAGCAGCCAAGAGGGCACTAACTATGGCTACACCTTC. Complete variable domain (other parts from reference TRBV14 and TRBJ1-2): EAGVTQFPSHSVIEKGQTVTLRCDPISGHDNLYWYRRVMGKEIKFLLHFVKESKQDESGMPNNRFLAERTGGTYSTLKVQPAELEDSGVYFCASSQEGTNYGYTFGSGTRLTVV.